This T cell receptor beta chain was found in a study of OX40 agonist ivuxolimab in advanced cancers. Across the study: Every 2 weeks, patients received ivuxolimab intravenously, dosed at 0.01 to 10 mg/kg.

With regard to this clone: As yet, its antigen is unknown.

Measured with immunoSEQ multiplex PCR; TCRdb has only the in-frame clones, and not every one. The sample has 43,000 or so clones; around 87% are singletons. V was shortened by 5 bases and J by 4 bases, with 17 bases between the two germline ends. Germline V lookup: CDR1 SQVTM, CDR2 ANQGSEA. This CDR3 is built from 14 residues. Findings and caveats of the study: Nonresponders, in some cases, also had low normalized T-cell clonal expansion. Dose levels from 0.1 to 3.0 mg/kg saw CD4+ and CD8+ blood T cells expand clonally by week 6.

The clonotype originates from an adult with an advanced solid tumor such as melanoma, head and neck, liver or kidney cancer. The starting material was CD4+ or CD8+ T cells sorted from blood, obtained in a trial of the OX40 agonist ivuxolimab. The V and J genes are TRBV29-1 and TRBJ1-2, with D possibly matching TRBD1 (6 bases). The CDR3 sequence is CSVPGIQGFYGYTF. CDR3 nucleotide sequence: TGCAGCGTTCCGGGGATACAGGGTTTCTATGGCTACACCTTC. Full variable domain (remainder filled in from reference TRBV29-1 and TRBJ1-2): SAVISQKPSRDICQRGTSLTIQCQVDSQVTMMFWYRQQPGQSLTLIATANQGSEATYESGFVIDKFPISRPNLTFSTLTVSNMSPEDSSIYLCSVPGIQGFYGYTFGSGTRLTVV.